This T cell receptor beta chain was sequenced during a study of vaccination and CD4 T cells after COVID-19. Study overall: Convalescents were six males and four females, two of them Hispanic.

Once obtained from cultured CD4+ T cells, the DNA was sequenced using the Oncomine TCR Beta short-read assay. TCRdb reprocessed the PCR reads via MiXCR and lists one record per CDR3 protein. The profile shows around 13,000 distinct CDR3 sequences, roughly 30% of them singletons. Treatment of the sample: roughly 11-day PBMC culture with coronavirus spike peptide pools or control peptides (ViraFEST assay). This clonotype was picked up a small number of times. Its target is unknown. With V trimmed by 1 base and J by 4 bases, 2 bases remained unmatched. Germline values: CDR1 LNHDA, CDR2 SQIVND (reference sequence). The CDR3 totals 16 residues.

The V and J genes are TRBV19 and TRBJ2-3; TRBD2 matches 13 bases. The starting material was CD4+ T cells from blood, cultured in vitro, obtained after SARS-CoV-2 vaccination. The receptor was derived from a human donor who had recovered from COVID-19. In DNA, the CDR3 is TGTGCCAGTAGTATAGGACTAGCGGGAGGCTCAGATACGCAGTATTTT. Its protein product is CASSIGLAGGSDTQYF. Combining the CDR3 with reference TRBV19 and TRBJ2-3 gives the whole variable domain DGGITQSPKYLFRKEGQNVTLSCEQNLNHDAMYWYRQDPGQGLRLIYYSQIVNDFQKGDIAEGYSVSREKKESFPLTVTSAQKNPTAFYLCASSIGLAGGSDTQYFGPGTRLTVL.